The rows below give T cell receptor beta chains drawn from one sample of a study of post-analysis software for immune sequencing data. Each CDR3 protein is one row after TCRdb ran MiXCR on the PCR reads. The sample lists 750,000 to 950,000 distinct CDR3 sequences, roughly 50% occurring once. The sequenced sample was blood. The source is a girl aged 5 to 17 with multiple sclerosis. The CDR3 runs from the conserved cysteine through the conserved F or W. D genes are given only for firm matches.

NA	13	TRBV5-1	TRBJ1-1	CASSLRGAGEAFF
NA	15	TRBV7-2	TRBJ2-5	CASSVERVSGETQYF
NA	16	TRBV5-1	TRBJ2-3	CASSGRRDSFTDTQYF
NA	15	TRBV21-1	NA	CASSLRVPHKDEQYF
NA	16	TRBV14	TRBJ2-6	CASSQATYSGANVLAF
TRBD1	13	TRBV27	TRBJ1-4	CASSGQGGEKLFF
NA	15	TRBV11-1	TRBJ1-1	CASSLKWGAGTEAFF
NA	14	TRBV11-1	TRBJ2-3	CASSFWGLTDTQYF
TRBD2	14	TRBV12-3/TRBV12-4	TRBJ2-7	CASSSSGGTYEQYF
NA	14	TRBV29-1	TRBJ2-5	CSVELGAAVETQYF
NA	15	TRBV4-1	TRBJ1-2	CASSPIARGLVGYTF
TRBD2	17	TRBV20-1	TRBJ2-1	CSAIPLSGGSSYNEQFF
TRBD1	12	TRBV7-2	TRBJ1-2	CASSQDRVGYTF
TRBD2	16	TRBV18	TRBJ2-3	CASSPLAGGYTDTQYF
NA	14	TRBV20-1	TRBJ2-1	CSGVGTRGYNEQFF
NA	14	TRBV12-3/TRBV12-4	TRBJ1-1	CASSLQVRNTEAFF
NA	11	TRBV29-1	TRBJ1-1	CSGQRNTEAFF
TRBD2	16	TRBV14	TRBJ2-7	CASSQASLAGSYEQYF
TRBD2	16	TRBV10-3	TRBJ2-3	CAIRETSGRGADTQYF
NA	13	TRBV20-1	NA	CSARGRSYNEQYF
TRBD2	15	TRBV7-3	TRBJ2-2	CASRPGRAGTGELFF
NA	15	TRBV29-1	TRBJ2-6	CSVEDPGAGANVLTF
TRBD2	15	TRBV6-1	NA	CASSTRGGSYNEQYF
NA	15	TRBV12-3/TRBV12-4	NA	CASSLRASRAYEQYF
NA	15	TRBV20-1	TRBJ1-2	CSARGDTTLNYGYTF
NA	15	TRBV20-1	TRBJ1-5	CSAGGFLEGNQPQHF
TRBD2	16	TRBV3-1	NA	CASSQKSGGVKETQYF
NA	15	TRBV20-1	TRBJ2-7	CSALDDRESSYEQYF
TRBD2	19	TRBV7-3	TRBJ2-3	CASSPTGRLAGVGTDTQYF
NA	11	TRBV12-3/TRBV12-4	TRBJ1-6	CASSSGLALHF
NA	16	TRBV6-6	TRBJ1-1	CASSYPQQGRVTEAFF
TRBD2	15	TRBV7-2	TRBJ2-7	CASSSGGGGPYEQYF
NA	14	TRBV5-1	TRBJ2-1	CASSPSVVINEQFF
NA	14	TRBV15	TRBJ1-6	CATSPRQGNSPLHF
NA	15	TRBV20-1	TRBJ2-7	CSAITPSTPSYEQYF
NA	16	TRBV4-2	TRBJ2-7	CASSQGRAGNPYEQYF
TRBD1	15	TRBV5-1	TRBJ1-2	CASSSSTGVLSGYTF
NA	14	TRBV27	TRBJ2-1	CASSLAGHGNEQFF
NA	11	TRBV20-1	TRBJ1-4	CSARETGRLFF
NA	15	TRBV7-2	TRBJ2-3	CASRPTRGSTDTQYF
NA	13	TRBV7-2	TRBJ2-5	CASSYRVQETQYF
NA	13	TRBV12-5	TRBJ2-3	CASGFGPEVTQYF
TRBD2	15	TRBV7-3	TRBJ2-1	CASSLAGGAGDEQFF
TRBD2	14	TRBV20-1	TRBJ2-3	CSAGVSLYSGGQYF
TRBD1	16	TRBV12-3/TRBV12-4	TRBJ1-5	CASSRRQGGFNQPQHF
NA	13	TRBV7-3	TRBJ1-5	CASSLAPQQPQHF
NA	17	TRBV20-1	TRBJ2-1	CSARGGIGVSLYNEQFF
NA	14	TRBV12-5	TRBJ1-2	CASGPVGRNYGYTF
TRBD2	11	TRBV6-9	TRBJ2-5	CASRTSGTQYF
NA	14	TRBV10-3	TRBJ2-5	CAMSRGERQETQYF